This T cell receptor (beta chain) appears in the sequencing data of a study of CD8+ T cells in alopecia areata. V gave up 6 bases and J gave up 9 bases; unmatched junction bases: 8. The V gene's germline CDR1 is LNHNV and CDR2 YYDKDF (reference sequence). The CDR3 totals 13 residues. After isolation, RNA underwent reverse transcription to generate cDNA as the sequencing template. The protocol was immunoSEQ multiplex PCR, while the TCRdb copy is restricted to in-frame clones and leaves out a portion. Found here are fewer than 200,000 clones, just over 65% of them singletons; the top ten hold 9.5% to 12%. Sorting of CD4+ and CD8+ T cells was performed on PBMCs. On this clone itself: The antigen is unknown.

Broader study findings: Especially in alopecia totalis/universalis, lesional scalp showed greater clonality than normal scalp did.

The chain is built from TRBV15 and TRBJ1-5; 7 positions match TRBD1. The sample here was CD8+ T cells sorted from blood, taken at week 0. This clonotype was obtained from a human donor with alopecia areata. The chain's CDR3 is CATRAGGSVPQHF. The DNA of the CDR3 is TGTGCCACCAGGGCAGGGGGTAGTGTGCCCCAGCATTTT.